This TCR beta chain emerged from a study of T-cell memory formation after mild COVID-19. For the study at large: TCR clusters largely stayed donor specific.

Only a few counts were recorded for this clonotype. Its antigen is still unknown. A read error may produce the germline difference seen at one junction end. With constant-segment primers, 5'RACE yielded cDNA libraries of TCR alpha and TCR beta that carried sample barcodes and UMIs. TCRdb reprocessed the 5' RACE reads via MiXCR and lists one record per CDR3 protein. The sample has about 430,000 distinct CDR3 sequences, more than 15% seen once. Findings and limits, study-wide: Mainly CM and EM harbored the contracting CD4+ clones; mainly EMRA harbored the CD8+ ones.

The TCR comes from a man younger than 35 who had mild COVID-19 (a few samples of this study predate the infection). Cell type and time point are not known. Sequenced material: PBMCs or a T cell subset sorted from them (not recorded which).

This chain's CDR3 is CASSPGVNRPQHF. Here the CDR3 DNA reads TGTGCCAGCAGCCCGGGCGTTAATCGGCCCCAGCATTTT. The V and J genes are TRBV7-9 and TRBJ1-5; no definite D call. Germline values: CDR1 SEHNR, CDR2 FQNEAQ (reference sequence). CDR3 size: 13 residues.